This T cell receptor (beta chain) originates from a study of blood T cells in healthy people across ages. The authors ran a second PCR of 7 to 11 cycles using a sample-barcoded 5' primer and a J-beta primer mix. MiXCR was run by TCRdb on the 5' RACE reads, yielding one entry per CDR3 protein. The sample lists around 600,000 distinct CDR3 sequences, 40% to 55% occurring once. Germline assignment: CDR1 SGHRS and CDR2 YFSETQ. The CDR3 length is 17 residues. Trimming cost V 5 bases and J 0 bases, with 15 bases left between them. Study-level findings and limits: Aged donors had fewer naive CD4+ cells and lower diversity than long-lived donors. Diversity of TCR beta correlated strongly with naive T cell percentage.

Extracted total RNA amounted to at least 5 micrograms for each sample. Of note for this clonotype: Its antigen is not identified.

The sequencing input was blood. The TCR originated in a man older than 75 in good health. The genes are TRBV5-1 and TRBJ1-6, with D hard to call. DNA for the CDR3: TGCGCCAGCAGACCTATCTGGGGAAGCTCCTATAATTCACCCCTCCACTTT. As protein: CASRPIWGSSYNSPLHF.